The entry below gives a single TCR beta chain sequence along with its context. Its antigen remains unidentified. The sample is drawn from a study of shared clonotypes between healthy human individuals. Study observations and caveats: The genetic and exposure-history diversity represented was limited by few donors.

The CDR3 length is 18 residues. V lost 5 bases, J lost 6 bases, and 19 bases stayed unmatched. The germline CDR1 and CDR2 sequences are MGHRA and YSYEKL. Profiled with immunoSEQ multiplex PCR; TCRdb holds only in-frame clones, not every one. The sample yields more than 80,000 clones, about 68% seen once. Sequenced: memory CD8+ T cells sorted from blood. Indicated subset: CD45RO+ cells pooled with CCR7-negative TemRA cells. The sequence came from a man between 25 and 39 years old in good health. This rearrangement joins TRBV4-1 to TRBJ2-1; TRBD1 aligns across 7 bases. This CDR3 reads CASSEIPSGGAWGNEQFF. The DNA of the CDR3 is TGCGCCAGCAGCGAAATCCCCTCAGGGGGTGCTTGGGGCAATGAGCAGTTCTTC.